Sequencing of this T cell receptor beta chain was carried out in a study of shared clonotypes between healthy human individuals. Trimming took off 6 bases at V and 2 bases at J, with 13 bases between the two ends. CDR3 length equals 14 residues. CDR1 and CDR2 from the germline V gene are SGHVT and SQSDAQ. Repertoires were generated with immunoSEQ multiplex PCR, while TCRdb's copy carries only in-frame clones and drops some. The data contain about 2,500,000 clones, approximately 94% of them singletons. This receptor was obtained from a man between 18 and 29 years old in good health. The source material was naive CD4+ T cells sorted from blood. Subset of the sample: CD45RA+ positively selected. This chain uses TRBV7-4 with TRBJ2-5; D possibly corresponds to TRBD2 (6 bases). CDR3 DNA: TGTGCCAGCAGGCACCGGGACTTACAAGAGACCCAGTACTTC. Protein sequence: CASRHRDLQETQYF.